The TCR beta chain described here comes from a study of technical replicates of blood from a handful of donors (dated by TCRdb to 2016 to 2017). Including cysteine and phenylalanine, the CDR3 has 12 amino acids. Kept here is only the CDR3 DNA, which spans 36 bases and is read in frame from base 1. Looking up the germline V gene (reference sequence) yields CDR1 GTSNPN and CDR2 SVGIG. V is reduced by 4 bases and J by 11 bases, leaving a spacing of 17 bases between them. Receptor amplification or capture employed the immunoSEQ multiplex PCR assay. TCRdb obtained this table from immuneACCESS and retained in-frame rearrangements with V and J assigned. These tables miss some clones; where compared with another copy, unresolved V genes account for less than half of the shortfall, and the remainder is unexplained. In this sample the table shows around 83,000 clones, approximately 94% of which occur a single time. The ten largest make up about 0.39% of the sample.

Notes on this clone: Its cognate antigen has yet to be identified. No base quality values were provided; no much bigger clone lies one nucleotide off.

Input material: T cells isolated from PBMCs. The sequence came from a human donor in good health. The chain is assembled from TRBV30 and TRBJ1-1; possibly the D gene is TRBD1, per 5 matching bases. In nucleotide form, the sequence is TGTGCCTGGATCCGGGAGGGCAGGGCTGCTTTCTTT. Translated, this gives CAWIREGRAAFF.